A selection of T cell receptor beta chains follows, all from one sample in a study of vaccination and CD4 T cells after COVID-19. The antigens these receptors bind are not known. Via MiXCR, TCRdb re-called the PCR reads, giving one row per CDR3 protein. The data hold under 15,000 distinct CDR3 sequences, with more than 70% observed a single time. Sequencing was performed on CD4+ T cells from blood, cultured in vitro. Source of these receptors: a human donor who had recovered from COVID-19. The CDR3 runs from the conserved cysteine through the conserved F or W. Fields, in order: V gene, clone size, D gene, J gene, CDR3 DNA, CDR3 protein. The D gene is left open where the match is weak. Clone size appears in some rows only: once, few, many, or a class for an expanded clone.

v_call: TRBV21-1
clone_size: few
d_call: .
j_call: TRBJ2-5
cdr3_nt: TGTGCCAGCAGCGCCAGGACGAGCGTACAAGAGACCCAGTACTTC
cdr3_aa: CASSARTSVQETQYF

v_call: TRBV15
clone_size: .
d_call: .
j_call: TRBJ1-4
cdr3_nt: TGTGCCACCAGCAGAGATTGGGGGAGCTCCCGTGAAAAACTGTTTTTT
cdr3_aa: CATSRDWGSSREKLFF

v_call: TRBV19
clone_size: .
d_call: .
j_call: TRBJ2-3
cdr3_nt: TGTGCCACCTCTAAGAGGCGGGACACAGATACGCAGTATTTT
cdr3_aa: CATSKRRDTDTQYF

v_call: TRBV7-3
clone_size: .
d_call: .
j_call: TRBJ1-2
cdr3_nt: TGTGCCAGCAGCCCCGAGGGCGGCCAACTATCGGGCTACACCTTC
cdr3_aa: CASSPEGGQLSGYTF

v_call: TRBV7-2
clone_size: .
d_call: .
j_call: TRBJ1-5
cdr3_nt: TGTGCCAGCAGCTTAGGGCAGAATCAGCCCCAGCATTTT
cdr3_aa: CASSLGQNQPQHF

v_call: TRBV20-1
clone_size: .
d_call: .
j_call: TRBJ2-7
cdr3_nt: TGCAGTGCTAGAGAGCCAGGGGCCTACGAGCAGTACTTC
cdr3_aa: CSAREPGAYEQYF

v_call: TRBV12-3/TRBV12-4
clone_size: .
d_call: .
j_call: TRBJ1-3
cdr3_nt: TGTGCCTCAAAGGCCTTCTCTGGAAACACCATATATTTT
cdr3_aa: CASKAFSGNTIYF

v_call: TRBV12-3/TRBV12-4
clone_size: .
d_call: TRBD1
j_call: TRBJ1-6
cdr3_nt: TGTGCCAGCAGCCGCGGGACAGTGAATAATTCACCCCTCCACTTT
cdr3_aa: CASSRGTVNNSPLHF

v_call: TRBV19
clone_size: .
d_call: .
j_call: TRBJ1-6
cdr3_nt: TGTGCCAGTAGTAGCTGGGAGAGGAAGTATACACCCCTCCACTTT
cdr3_aa: CASSSWERKYTPLHF

v_call: TRBV7-3
clone_size: .
d_call: .
j_call: TRBJ2-2
cdr3_nt: TGTGCCAGCAGGGGGTCGGGGAACACCGGGGAGCTGTTTTTT
cdr3_aa: CASRGSGNTGELFF

v_call: TRBV20-1
clone_size: .
d_call: .
j_call: TRBJ2-5
cdr3_nt: TGCAGTGCTAGAGGTCTCGAGACCCAGTACTTC
cdr3_aa: CSARGLETQYF

v_call: TRBV5-4
clone_size: once
d_call: .
j_call: TRBJ2-5
cdr3_nt: TGTGCCAGCAGCTTAGTTCCTGGAGAGACCCAGTACTTC
cdr3_aa: CASSLVPGETQYF

v_call: TRBV7-2
clone_size: .
d_call: .
j_call: TRBJ1-3
cdr3_nt: TGTGCCAGCAGCACCAGGGGCGGGGGACACGGAAACACCATATATTTT
cdr3_aa: CASSTRGGGHGNTIYF

v_call: TRBV7-6
clone_size: .
d_call: TRBD1
j_call: TRBJ1-5
cdr3_nt: TGTGCCAGCAGCCAAAGTACAGGGGGCCAGCCCCAGCATTTT
cdr3_aa: CASSQSTGGQPQHF

v_call: TRBV6-1
clone_size: .
d_call: .
j_call: TRBJ1-4
cdr3_nt: TGTGCCAGCAGAAGTCCAACTAATGAAAAACTGTTTTTT
cdr3_aa: CASRSPTNEKLFF

v_call: TRBV7-9
clone_size: .
d_call: TRBD1
j_call: TRBJ1-4
cdr3_nt: TGTGCCAGCAGCCCCAGGACAGGGGCGAATGAAAAACTGTTTTTT
cdr3_aa: CASSPRTGANEKLFF

v_call: TRBV6-2/TRBV6-3
clone_size: .
d_call: .
j_call: TRBJ1-5
cdr3_nt: TGTGCCAGCAGTTACGGGGACCAAGGGCGGGCCCAGCATTTT
cdr3_aa: CASSYGDQGRAQHF

v_call: TRBV20-1
clone_size: .
d_call: TRBD2
j_call: TRBJ2-4
cdr3_nt: TGCAGTGCCCAACGGGGACTAGCGGGGCCTGGGGCCAAAAACATTCAGTACTTC
cdr3_aa: CSAQRGLAGPGAKNIQYF

v_call: TRBV7-2
clone_size: few
d_call: TRBD2
j_call: TRBJ2-7
cdr3_nt: TGTGCCAGCAGCTTATTAGCAGGACTAGCGGGGATGGGCTACGAGCAGTACTTC
cdr3_aa: CASSLLAGLAGMGYEQYF

v_call: TRBV19
clone_size: .
d_call: TRBD1
j_call: TRBJ2-4
cdr3_nt: TGTGCCAGTAGTATGATTCCGGGACAGGCCAAAAACATTCAGTACTTC
cdr3_aa: CASSMIPGQAKNIQYF

v_call: TRBV20-1
clone_size: .
d_call: .
j_call: TRBJ1-1
cdr3_nt: TGCAGTGTTGGAGAGGGGACTGAAGCTTTCTTT
cdr3_aa: CSVGEGTEAFF

v_call: TRBV6-1
clone_size: .
d_call: .
j_call: TRBJ1-5
cdr3_nt: TGTGCCAGCAGCTTGACGTGGAAGGGCGGTCAGCCCCAGCATTTT
cdr3_aa: CASSLTWKGGQPQHF

v_call: TRBV28
clone_size: .
d_call: TRBD2
j_call: TRBJ2-7
cdr3_nt: TGTGCCAGCAGTCAAGGAGCGGGAGTCGGTATAGGCGAGCAGTACTTC
cdr3_aa: CASSQGAGVGIGEQYF

v_call: TRBV20-1
clone_size: few
d_call: .
j_call: TRBJ1-2
cdr3_nt: TGCAGTGCTAGAGAAAACTATGGCTACACCTTC
cdr3_aa: CSARENYGYTF

v_call: TRBV6-5
clone_size: .
d_call: .
j_call: TRBJ2-7
cdr3_nt: TGTGCCAGCAGTTTGCAGGACAGATACGAGCAGTACTTC
cdr3_aa: CASSLQDRYEQYF

v_call: TRBV20-1
clone_size: .
d_call: TRBD1
j_call: TRBJ2-3
cdr3_nt: TGCAGTGCCCAGTCCATAGGACAGGCTAAAATTGTAGATACGCAGTATTTT
cdr3_aa: CSAQSIGQAKIVDTQYF

v_call: TRBV15
clone_size: .
d_call: .
j_call: TRBJ2-2
cdr3_nt: TGTGCCACCAGCGCGGAATACACCGGGGAGCTGTTTTTT
cdr3_aa: CATSAEYTGELFF

v_call: TRBV28
clone_size: few
d_call: TRBD2
j_call: TRBJ2-7
cdr3_nt: TGTGCCAGCACCCCCCCCCTAGCGGGATCCCACGAGCAGTACTTC
cdr3_aa: CASTPPLAGSHEQYF

v_call: TRBV6-5
clone_size: once
d_call: .
j_call: TRBJ1-5
cdr3_nt: TGTGCCAGCAGTTACAGGGAAACCCAGCCCCAGCATTTT
cdr3_aa: CASSYRETQPQHF

v_call: TRBV7-2
clone_size: .
d_call: .
j_call: TRBJ2-2
cdr3_nt: TGTGCCAGCAGCTTCACGACCGGGGAGCTGTTTTTT
cdr3_aa: CASSFTTGELFF

v_call: TRBV7-2
clone_size: .
d_call: .
j_call: TRBJ2-1
cdr3_nt: TGTGCCAGCAGTTCTCAGCCTTACAATGAGCAGTTCTTC
cdr3_aa: CASSSQPYNEQFF

v_call: TRBV2
clone_size: .
d_call: TRBD1
j_call: TRBJ1-1
cdr3_nt: TGTGCCAGTAGAGACAGGGTGCGCACTGAAGCTTTCTTT
cdr3_aa: CASRDRVRTEAFF

v_call: TRBV7-2
clone_size: once
d_call: TRBD1
j_call: TRBJ1-4
cdr3_nt: TGTGCCACCCGACAGGGGGATGAAAAACTGTTTTTT
cdr3_aa: CATRQGDEKLFF

v_call: TRBV28
clone_size: .
d_call: .
j_call: TRBJ1-1
cdr3_nt: TGTGCCAGCAGTTTCCATCGGGTGAACACTGAAGCTTTCTTT
cdr3_aa: CASSFHRVNTEAFF

v_call: TRBV7-8
clone_size: .
d_call: .
j_call: TRBJ1-5
cdr3_nt: TGTGCCAGCAGCTCACAGGGTATCCGCAATCAGCCCCAGCATTTT
cdr3_aa: CASSSQGIRNQPQHF

v_call: TRBV6-1
clone_size: few
d_call: .
j_call: TRBJ1-5
cdr3_nt: TGTGCCAGCAGTCACACGCGGACAGACCCAAGCAATCAGCCCCAGCATTTT
cdr3_aa: CASSHTRTDPSNQPQHF

v_call: TRBV11-2
clone_size: few
d_call: .
j_call: TRBJ2-7
cdr3_nt: TGTGCCAGCAGCTTACTTACTGGCTACGAGCAGTACTTC
cdr3_aa: CASSLLTGYEQYF

v_call: TRBV7-2
clone_size: once
d_call: .
j_call: TRBJ2-7
cdr3_nt: TGTGCCACCCAGAGGGACTCCGGGGTGGGGTACGAGCAGTACTTC
cdr3_aa: CATQRDSGVGYEQYF

v_call: TRBV19
clone_size: few
d_call: .
j_call: TRBJ1-1
cdr3_nt: TGTGCCAGTAGTATAGTTGGAACAGGGAGGCCAGCTTTCTTT
cdr3_aa: CASSIVGTGRPAFF

v_call: TRBV27
clone_size: .
d_call: .
j_call: TRBJ2-4
cdr3_nt: TGTGCCAGCAGGACTACAGGTCTAACCACGTTACCCAAAAACATTCAGTACTTC
cdr3_aa: CASRTTGLTTLPKNIQYF

v_call: TRBV6-2/TRBV6-3
clone_size: .
d_call: .
j_call: TRBJ1-5
cdr3_nt: TGTGCCAGCAGTTACTCGCTTGGCCGCGGGTCGATCCCTAATCAGCCCCAGCATTTT
cdr3_aa: CASSYSLGRGSIPNQPQHF

v_call: TRBV7-9
clone_size: .
d_call: .
j_call: TRBJ2-7
cdr3_nt: TGTGCCAGCAGCTTAGTCGGGGCCTACGAGCAGTACTTC
cdr3_aa: CASSLVGAYEQYF

v_call: TRBV20-1
clone_size: .
d_call: .
j_call: TRBJ1-1
cdr3_nt: TGCAGTGCTAGAGCGAGGGGGGTCACTAGTGAAGCTTTCTTT
cdr3_aa: CSARARGVTSEAFF

v_call: TRBV7-9
clone_size: .
d_call: TRBD2
j_call: TRBJ2-1
cdr3_nt: TGTGCCAGCAGCTTTCGGGGAAGCGGGAGGAATCTAACGTTCTTC
cdr3_aa: CASSFRGSGRNLTFF